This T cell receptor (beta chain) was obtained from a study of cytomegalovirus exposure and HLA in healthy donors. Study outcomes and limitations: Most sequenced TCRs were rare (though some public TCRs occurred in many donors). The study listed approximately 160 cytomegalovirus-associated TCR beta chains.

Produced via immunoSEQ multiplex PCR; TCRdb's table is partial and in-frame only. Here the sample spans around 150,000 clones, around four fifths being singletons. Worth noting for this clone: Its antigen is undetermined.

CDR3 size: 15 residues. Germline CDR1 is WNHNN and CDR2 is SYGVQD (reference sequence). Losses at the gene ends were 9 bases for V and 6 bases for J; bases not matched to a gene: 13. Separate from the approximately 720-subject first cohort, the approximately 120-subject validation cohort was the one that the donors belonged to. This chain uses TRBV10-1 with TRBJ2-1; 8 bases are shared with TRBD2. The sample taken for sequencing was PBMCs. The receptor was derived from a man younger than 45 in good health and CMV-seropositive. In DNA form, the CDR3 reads TGCGCCAGTTCACGCCGGGGGGGCTTAGGCAATGAGCAGTTCTTC. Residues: CASSRRGGLGNEQFF.